The 9 T cell receptor beta chains reported below all come from one sample, sequenced in a study of blood T cell repertoires in COVID-19 (dated by TCRdb to 2020 to 2022). Libraries were built with the immunoSEQ multiplex PCR assay. TCRdb took over this immuneACCESS table, retaining in-frame rearrangements with V and J assigned. Such tables are incomplete; in checked studies, under half of the missing clones stem from an unresolved V gene, and the remainder is unexplained. The sample table contains 150,000 to 200,000 clones; only one count was recorded for 65% to 80% of them. The ten largest clones add up to less than 20% of the sample. Sequenced input: PBMCs or T cells enriched from blood (not recorded which). These receptors came from a woman in her fifties or sixties with acute COVID-19.

The count of this clone is one. The chain couples TRBV30 to TRBJ2-3; 7 bases agree with TRBD1. V dropped 0 bases and J dropped 4; count of bases not matched to a gene: 4. Germline V gene lookup returns CDR1 GTSNPN and CDR2 SVGIG (reference sequence). CDR3 size: 14 residues. CDR3 nucleotide sequence: TGTGCCTGGAGTGTAGGGGGCCCCGCAGATACGCAGTATTTT. Protein: CAWSVGGPADTQYF. The full variable domain, with the rest looked up from reference TRBV30 and TRBJ2-3, is SQTIHQWPATLVQPVGSPLSLECTVEGTSNPNLYWYRQAAGRGLQLLFYSVGIGQISSEVPQNLSASRPQDRQFILSSKKLLLSDSGFYLCAWSVGGPADTQYFGPGTRLTVL.

This clone was detected once. J is TRBJ2-3 and V is TRBV11-3; 10 positions agree with TRBD1. The CDR3 loop spans 15 amino acids. V was clipped by 8 bases and J by 0 bases; unmatched bases: 5. Looked up from germline, CDR1 is SGHNT and CDR2 is YENEEA. This CDR3 reads CASAGGQGSTDTQYF. DNA for the CDR3: TGTGCCAGCGCGGGGGGACAGGGGAGCACAGATACGCAGTATTTT.

The CDR3 is CASSHRSGKASGPGYTF. CDR3 sequence (DNA): TGCGCCAGCAGCCACCGCTCAGGCAAGGCCAGCGGACCTGGCTACACCTTC. The chain couples TRBV4-1 to TRBJ1-2, with D unclear. The CDR3 is 17 amino acids. Germline CDR1 is MGHRA and CDR2 is YSYEKL. V lost 3 bases and J lost 7, with 24 bases in between.

This clone was counted a single time. The chain couples TRBV30 to TRBJ1-1; 7 nucleotides line up with TRBD1. Unmatched junction bases numbered 10, after V lost 2 bases and J lost 7 bases. The germline gives CDR1 GTSNPN, CDR2 SVGIG (reference sequence). CDR3 length: 14 residues. The DNA for the CDR3 is TGTGCCTGGAGTCCTACAGGGGTAGACGGTGAAGCTTTCTTT. Amino acid sequence: CAWSPTGVDGEAFF. The full variable domain, its missing parts supplied by reference TRBV30 and TRBJ1-1, is SQTIHQWPATLVQPVGSPLSLECTVEGTSNPNLYWYRQAAGRGLQLLFYSVGIGQISSEVPQNLSASRPQDRQFILSSKKLLLSDSGFYLCAWSPTGVDGEAFFGQGTRLTVV.

The chain employs TRBV13 and TRBJ2-7; 8 nucleotides line up with TRBD2. J was trimmed by 2 bases and V by 11 bases; bases with no gene match: 23. The CDR3 is 18 residues long. Germline loops: CDR1 PRHDT, CDR2 FYEKMQ (reference sequence). CDR3 DNA sequence: TGTGCCCACCAAGGTCGGGGGACTAGTATTATGATAACCTACGAGCAGTACGTC. Translating gives CAHQGRGTSIMITYEQYV.

The chain joins TRBV3-1 (or the pseudogene TRBV3-2) to TRBJ1-2, with TRBD1 matching over 8 bases. V trimming: 2 bases; J trimming: 5 bases; junction bases outside the gene matches: 13. This CDR3 spans 17 amino acids. The V gene's germline CDR1 is LGHDT and CDR2 YNNKEL (reference sequence). This CDR3 is CASSQKGDRRKGYGYTF. The CDR3 DNA reads as TGTGCCAGCAGCCAAAAAGGGGACAGGAGGAAAGGTTATGGCTACACCTTC.

This clone has just one count. This chain connects TRBV6-5 to TRBJ1-1; D possibly corresponds to TRBD1 (6 bases). Trimming took off 6 bases at V and 10 bases at J, with 12 bases between the two ends. The CDR3 is made up of 11 amino acids. Germline loops: CDR1 MNHEY, CDR2 SVGAGI. The CDR3: CASRRQDVAFF. For the CDR3, the DNA is TGTGCCAGCAGAAGACAGGACGTAGCTTTCTTT.

The chain employs TRBV5-1 and TRBJ1-1, with 7 nucleotides matching TRBD1. The CDR3 has 16 amino acids. Unmatched junction bases numbered 10, after V lost 4 bases and J lost 1 base. Germline V CDR1 and CDR2: SGHRS, YFSETQ. DNA for the CDR3: TGCGCCAGCAGCACCGCGGGGAACAGGGGGAACACTGAAGCTTTCTTT. Protein sequence: CASSTAGNRGNTEAFF.

V gene TRBV28 combines with J gene TRBJ1-2, with TRBD1 matching over 9 bases. There are 15 residues in the CDR3. CDR1 is MDHEN, CDR2 SYDVKM, per germline. Germline trimming cut 3 bases from V and 4 bases from J; bases unmatched to any gene: 6. The CDR3 loop is CASSFVSGQGYGYTF. The DNA of the CDR3 is TGTGCCAGCAGTTTCGTCTCGGGACAGGGCTATGGCTACACCTTC.